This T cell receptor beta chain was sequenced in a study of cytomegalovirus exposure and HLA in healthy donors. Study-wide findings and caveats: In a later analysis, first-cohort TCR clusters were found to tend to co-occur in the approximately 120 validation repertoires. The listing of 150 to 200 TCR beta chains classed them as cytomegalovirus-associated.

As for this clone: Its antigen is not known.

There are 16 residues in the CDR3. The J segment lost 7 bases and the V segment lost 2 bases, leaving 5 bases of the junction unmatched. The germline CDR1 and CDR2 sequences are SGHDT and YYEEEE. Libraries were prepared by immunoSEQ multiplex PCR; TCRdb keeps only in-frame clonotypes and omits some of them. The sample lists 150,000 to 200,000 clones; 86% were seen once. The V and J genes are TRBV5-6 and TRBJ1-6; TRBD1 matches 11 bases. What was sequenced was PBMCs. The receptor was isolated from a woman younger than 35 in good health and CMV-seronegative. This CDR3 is CASSLSGTGGNSPLHF. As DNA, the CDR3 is TGTGCCAGCAGCTTATCCGGGACAGGGGGGAATTCACCCCTCCACTTT.